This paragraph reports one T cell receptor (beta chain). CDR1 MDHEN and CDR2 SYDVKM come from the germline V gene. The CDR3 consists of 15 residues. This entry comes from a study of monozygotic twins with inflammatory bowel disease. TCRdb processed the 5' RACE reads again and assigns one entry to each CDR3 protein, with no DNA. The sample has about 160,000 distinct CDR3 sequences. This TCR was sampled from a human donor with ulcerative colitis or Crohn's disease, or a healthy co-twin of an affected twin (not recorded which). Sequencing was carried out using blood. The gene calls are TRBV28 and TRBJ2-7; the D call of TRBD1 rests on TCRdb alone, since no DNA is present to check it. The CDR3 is CASSSGDRLGDEQYF.